Here is one TCR beta chain with its context. Its antigen remains unknown. The read terminates 3 residues before the CDR3 end, so the remaining end is supplied by the germline J gene. Only in-frame clones appear in the TCRdb table, and some are missing; sequencing was by immunoSEQ multiplex PCR. Its table records fewer than 35,000 clones. This sample was taken from a study of T cells in women clearing cervical HPV infection. Study details: Controls gave blood once infection was undetectable; cases at lesion identification. Overall study findings and caveats: T-cell numbers per sample were unknown and may explain richness differences.

Per germline, CDR1 SGHRS and CDR2 YFSETQ. The CDR3 has 13 amino acids. This clonotype was sampled from a woman between 18 and 70 years old with a cervical HPV16 infection that either progressed to CIN3+ or cleared (not recorded which). Sequenced input: blood buffy coat. The V and J genes are TRBV5-1 and TRBJ2-4, with a possible D match to TRBD2 (6 bases). The DNA read from the CDR3 is TGCGCCAGCAGCTTGGGACCGGGGGAGACT. Its translation is CASSLGPGET. The complete CDR3 reads CASSLGPGETQYF.